This T cell receptor beta chain was sequenced in a study of beta chain features in type 1 diabetes. Overall study: There were 95 million to 110 million sorted cells examined across all samples. Broader study findings: Shorter TCRB CDR3s, moderately but significantly so, were found in Type 1 diabetes patients in all four CD4+ subsets.

Trimming removed 3 bases from V and 5 bases from J, with 15 bases in between. The V gene's germline CDR1 is SGDLS and CDR2 YYNGEE. The CDR3 extends over 15 amino acids. Populations isolated by sorting all had purity greater than 95%. As every portion of the isolated RNA was reverse transcribed, the sequencing read expressed TCRB transcripts. Profiled with immunoSEQ multiplex PCR; TCRdb holds only in-frame clones, not every one. The sample lists around 53,000 clones; just under 65% were seen once. A word on this clone: The antigen remains unidentified.

The sequence came from a woman aged 25 to 45 with type 1 diabetes. Sequencing was performed on stem cell memory CD4+ T cells from blood. This rearrangement joins TRBV9 to TRBJ2-1; a weak D match, TRBD2 (5 bases). The CDR3 loop is CASSADYQPNNEQFF. Written as DNA, the CDR3 is TGTGCCAGCAGCGCCGACTACCAACCAAACAATGAGCAGTTCTTC.